The following is a TCR beta chain sequence with its context. The antigen is undetermined. Germline CDR1 reads MNHEY; CDR2 reads SMNVEV (reference sequence). The CDR3 contains 11 residues. The germline V and J ends were trimmed by 5 bases and 10 bases, with 8 bases remaining between them. The record originates from a study of T cell responses to AZD1222 COVID-19 vaccine. Study results and caveats: Reportedly, close to half of spike-specific TCRs are directed against unmutated variant regions. Scientists sampled the repertoires only once the peak T cell response had passed. At baseline, just five or six AZD1222 recipients tested seropositive. Donors were mostly white British, more females; clonal diversity possibly underestimated.

Here immunoSEQ multiplex PCR was the method, and the copy in TCRdb shows in-frame clones only, minus some. Of roughly 66,000 clones in the sample, around 89% were seen once. The source material was peripheral blood, sampled 28 days after the second dose of the MenACWY control vaccine. This sequence originates from an adult who received the MenACWY meningococcal vaccine as a control. V usage is TRBV27 and J usage is TRBJ1-4; tentative D call: TRBD1 (5 bases). The CDR3 nucleotides read TGTGCCAGCAGTCAGGGTGGAAAACTGTTTTTT. Translating it yields CASSQGGKLFF.